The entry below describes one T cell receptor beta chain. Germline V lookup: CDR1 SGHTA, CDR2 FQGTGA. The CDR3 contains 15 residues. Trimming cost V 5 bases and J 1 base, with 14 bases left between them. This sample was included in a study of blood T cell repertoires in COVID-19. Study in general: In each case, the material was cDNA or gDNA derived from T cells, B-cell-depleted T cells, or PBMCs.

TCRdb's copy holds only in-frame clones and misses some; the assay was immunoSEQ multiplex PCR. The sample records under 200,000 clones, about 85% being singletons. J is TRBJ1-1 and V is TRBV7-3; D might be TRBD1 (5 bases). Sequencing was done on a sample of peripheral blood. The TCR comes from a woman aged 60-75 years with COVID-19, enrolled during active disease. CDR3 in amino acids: CASSQFGGANTEAFF. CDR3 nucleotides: TGTGCCAGCAGCCAATTCGGCGGGGCGAACACTGAAGCTTTCTTT.